A single sample is the source of the 20 T cell receptor beta chains below, sequenced in a study of blood T cell repertoires in COVID-19. Clones were sequenced by immunoSEQ multiplex PCR, and TCRdb holds only the in-frame ones, with some missing. The sample lists about 240,000 clones, 80% to 90% occurring once. The sequenced sample was PBMCs or T cells enriched from blood (not recorded which). Receptor source: a woman in her 30s who had recovered from COVID-19.

CDR3 sequence (DNA): TGCGCCAGCAGCCAAGATAGGACAGGGACGAACGTCCTGACTTTC. This sequence encodes CASSQDRTGTNVLTF. The gene calls are TRBV4-3 and TRBJ2-6; 8 bases line up with TRBD1. The CDR3 consists of 15 residues. Germline V gene sequence: CDR1 LGHNA, CDR2 YSLEER. V shed 0 bases and J 10 bases; nucleotides not matched to a gene: 5.

This rearrangement joins TRBV29-1 to TRBJ1-2; TRBD1 agrees at 7 bases. The CDR3 extends over 12 amino acids. Germline V gives CDR1 SQVTM, CDR2 ANQGSEA. With 3 bases clipped from V and 12 bases from J, the junction kept 10 bases outside the gene matches. CDR3 DNA sequence: TGCAGCGTTGAGACAGGGACCGTTTCTCACACCTTC. It yields the protein CSVETGTVSHTF. Full variable domain (missing parts from reference TRBV29-1 and TRBJ1-2): SAVISQKPSRDICQRGTSLTIQCQVDSQVTMMFWYRQQPGQSLTLIATANQGSEATYESGFVIDKFPISRPNLTFSTLTVSNMSPEDSSIYLCSVETGTVSHTFGSGTRLTVV.

This clone was seen only once. V is TRBV18 and J is TRBJ2-7; 7 nucleotides line up with TRBD1. Germline CDR1 reads KGHSH; CDR2 reads LQKENI. V trimming: 3 bases; J trimming: 6 bases; junction bases outside the gene matches: 8. The length of the CDR3 is 14 residues. Here the CDR3 reads CASSPRQGPLEQYF. Written as DNA, the CDR3 is TGTGCCAGCTCACCTAGACAGGGTCCACTCGAGCAGTACTTC.

J is TRBJ2-4 and V is TRBV27; 7 bases fit TRBD2. CDR1 and CDR2 (germline): MNHEY, SMNVEV (reference sequence). Trimming cost V 5 bases and J 2 bases; bases outside gene matches: 6. The CDR3 runs to 15 residues. The chain's CDR3 is CASSPLGGSKNIQYF. CDR3 nucleotide sequence: TGTGCCAGCAGTCCTCTGGGGGGGTCCAAAAACATTCAGTACTTC.

The chain recombines TRBV4-3 with TRBJ1-1; D might be TRBD1 (6 bases). The CDR3 runs 14 residues. Trimming removed 1 base at V and 4 bases at J, with 10 bases between. Germline CDR1 and CDR2: LGHNA and YSLEER. The DNA for the CDR3 is TGCGCCAGCAGCCAAGCCGCGGGGGCCACTGAAGCTTTCTTT. The encoded protein is CASSQAAGATEAFF.

The chain couples TRBV4-1 to TRBJ2-1, with 9 bases fitting TRBD2. Germline V gene data show CDR1 as MGHRA and CDR2 as YSYEKL. The V gene end was trimmed by 0 bases and the J gene end by 5 bases; junction bases not matched to a gene: 8. The CDR3 covers 17 residues. CDR3 DNA sequence: TGCGCCAGCAGCCAAGATAGGGCGGGACTAGCCGACAATGAGCAGTTCTTC. Protein: CASSQDRAGLADNEQFF.

V is TRBV7-2 and J is TRBJ2-2; 15 bases are shared with TRBD2. The germline gives CDR1 SGHTA, CDR2 FQGNSA. The junction had 6 bases not matched to a gene; V was cut back by 6 bases and J by 7 bases. The length of the CDR3 is 16 residues. The CDR3 reads CASRRTSGRASGELFF. Here the CDR3 DNA reads TGTGCCAGCAGACGGACTAGCGGGAGGGCCAGCGGGGAGCTGTTTTTT.

The chain is built from TRBV11-2 and TRBJ2-2; a weak D match, TRBD2 (6 bases). V lost 1 base to trimming and J lost 10 bases, with 10 bases between them. Germline assignment: CDR1 SGHAT and CDR2 FQNNGV. The CDR3 is made up of 13 amino acids. The CDR3 reads CASSLGPGVELFF. CDR3 in DNA: TGTGCCAGCAGCTTAGGGCCGGGGGTGGAGCTGTTTTTT.

The J gene is TRBJ1-5, the V gene TRBV7-8; 8 positions match TRBD1. This CDR3 comprises 16 residues. Germline CDR1 SGHVS, CDR2 FQNEAQ. Trimming cost V 2 bases and J 7 bases; bases outside gene matches: 10. The CDR3 reads CASSLQGRGLRQPQHF. DNA of the CDR3: TGTGCCAGCAGCTTACAAGGCAGGGGGCTTCGACAGCCCCAGCATTTT.

The chain's CDR3 is CASSPGDRGLGNTIYF. The CDR3 region has the DNA TGTGCCAGCAGCCCGGGGGACAGGGGGCTTGGAAACACCATATATTTT. The chain uses TRBV7-9 and TRBJ1-3, with TRBD1 matching over 12 bases. This CDR3 is 16 amino acids long. Germline assignment: CDR1 SEHNR and CDR2 FQNEAQ (reference sequence). V shed 5 bases and J 3 bases; nucleotides not matched to a gene: 5.

This clone was seen just once. This rearrangement joins TRBV6-2 or TRBV6-3 to TRBJ2-3; D is unclear. This CDR3 contains 15 residues. The germline gives CDR1 MNHEY, CDR2 SVGEGT. Trimming removed 1 base from V and 0 bases from J, with 8 bases in between. CDR3 in DNA: TGTGCCAGCAGTTACTATACCGGTAGCACAGATACGCAGTATTTT. It specifies CASSYYTGSTDTQYF.

This clone was counted once. The gene calls are TRBV7-2 and TRBJ2-2; 10 bases match TRBD2. CDR3 length: 16 residues. Germline trimming cut 1 base from V and 2 bases from J; bases unmatched to any gene: 1. CDR1 is SGHTA, CDR2 FQGNSA, per germline. CDR3 nucleotide sequence: TGTGCCAGCAGCTTAGGGACTAGCGGTAACACCGGGGAGCTGTTTTTT. Protein product: CASSLGTSGNTGELFF.

The table lists this clone with a count of one. The chain couples TRBV12-3 or TRBV12-4 to TRBJ2-2, with a tentative D call TRBD1 (5 bases). With 6 bases removed from V and 6 bases from J, the gap between germline ends came to 11 bases. This CDR3 contains 13 residues. The CDR3 loop is CASSPGYAGELFF. The CDR3 DNA follows: TGTGCCAGCAGCCCAGGGTATGCCGGGGAGCTGTTTTTT.

This chain connects TRBV5-8 to TRBJ1-4; 10 bases align to TRBD1. V was pared by 2 bases and J by 0 bases, with 1 base of the junction left unmatched. CDR1 and CDR2 from the germline V gene are SGHTS and YDEGEE. The CDR3 has 16 residues. The CDR3 spells CASSFGQGATNEKLFF. The CDR3 nucleotides are TGTGCCAGCAGCTTTGGACAGGGGGCAACTAATGAAAAACTGTTTTTT.

The chain links TRBV27 to TRBJ1-3, with 7 bases lining up with TRBD1. Germline CDR1 MNHEY, CDR2 SMNVEV (reference sequence). Unmatched junction bases numbered 5, after V lost 8 bases and J lost 4 bases. The CDR3 has 13 amino acids. The CDR3 region has the DNA TGTGCCAGCGGACAGGCTAAAGGAAACACCATATATTTT. Its protein product is CASGQAKGNTIYF.

The V gene is TRBV19, the J gene TRBJ1-1; 8 bases fit TRBD1. With V trimmed by 7 bases and J by 7 bases, 17 bases remained unmatched. CDR3 size: 16 residues. Germline values: CDR1 LNHDA, CDR2 SQIVND (reference sequence). CDR3 bases: TGTGCCAGTAATCACGGGGGTGGACAGGGAATCGTTGAAGCTTTCTTT. Translating gives CASNHGGGQGIVEAFF.

The rearrangement uses TRBV19 and TRBJ2-7, with TRBD2 as a possible D gene (5 bases). This CDR3 has 19 residues. The germline gives CDR1 LNHDA, CDR2 SQIVND (reference sequence). V lost 5 bases to trimming and J lost 1 base, with 27 bases between them. The CDR3 protein is CASSDRAARGGYRSYEQYF. The CDR3 DNA sequence: TGTGCCAGTAGTGATAGGGCCGCCCGAGGAGGCTACCGATCCTACGAGCAGTACTTC. Complete variable domain (other parts from reference TRBV19 and TRBJ2-7): DGGITQSPKYLFRKEGQNVTLSCEQNLNHDAMYWYRQDPGQGLRLIYYSQIVNDFQKGDIAEGYSVSREKKESFPLTVTSAQKNPTAFYLCASSDRAARGGYRSYEQYFGPGTRLTVT.

The J gene is TRBJ2-7, the V gene TRBV9; TRBD2 agrees at 8 bases. CDR3 length equals 14 residues. In germline, CDR1 is SGDLS, CDR2 YYNGEE. Trimming took 0 bases from V and 2 from J; bases not matched to a gene: 1. CDR3 region: CASSVEAGAYEQYF. The DNA for the CDR3 is TGTGCCAGCAGCGTAGAAGCGGGAGCCTACGAGCAGTACTTC.

J is TRBJ1-1 and V is TRBV28; D is unresolved. The CDR3 sequence is 13 residues long. V dropped 1 base and J dropped 5 bases, with 8 bases sitting between them. Germline CDR1 is MDHEN and CDR2 is SYDVKM. CDR3: CASSLFKRTEAFF. The CDR3 coding sequence is TGTGCCAGCAGTTTATTTAAGCGGACTGAAGCTTTCTTT.

The rearrangement joins TRBV11-2 to TRBJ1-5, with D unresolved. This CDR3 has 13 residues. Trimming shortened V by 2 bases and J by 3 bases, and 5 bases separated the two germline ends. Germline lookup yields CDR1 SGHAT and CDR2 FQNNGV. CDR3 in DNA: TGTGCCAGCAGCTTACAATTCAATCAGCCCCAGCATTTT. Translated, it gives CASSLQFNQPQHF. Using reference TRBV11-2 and TRBJ1-5 for the parts outside the CDR3, the full variable domain is EAGVAQSPRYKIIEKRQSVAFWCNPISGHATLYWYQQILGQGPKLLIQFQNNGVVDDSQLPKDRFSAERLKGVDSTLKIQPAKLEDSAVYLCASSLQFNQPQHFGDGTRLSIL.